This is a list of T cell receptor beta chains from one sample in a study of blood T cell repertoires in COVID-19. Only in-frame clones appear in the TCRdb table, and some are missing; sequencing was by immunoSEQ multiplex PCR. The sample carries 95,000 to 150,000 clones, around 82% recorded once. Input material: peripheral blood. These TCRs come from a young man with COVID-19, enrolled during active disease. Each CDR3 is given with its conserved first and last residue. The D gene is left open where the match is weak. The size entry is marked missing in some rows and otherwise reads once, few, many or a size class.

d_gene	j_gene	abundance	v_gene	CDR3aa	CDR3nt
TRBD2	TRBJ2-7	.	TRBV9	CASSPVAGGGYEQYF	TGTGCCAGCAGCCCCGTAGCGGGAGGGGGGTACGAGCAGTACTTC
TRBD1	TRBJ2-2	.	TRBV27	CASSPDRGYGNTGELFF	TGTGCCAGCAGCCCGGACAGGGGGTATGGGAACACCGGGGAGCTGTTTTTT
TRBD2	TRBJ2-3	few	TRBV4-1	CASSTTLRRGDPDTQYF	TGCGCCAGCAGCACCACCCTGCGGCGGGGGGATCCAGATACGCAGTATTTT
.	TRBJ2-1	once	TRBV11-3	CASSPTSYNEQFF	TGTGCCAGCAGCCCTACGTCCTACAATGAGCAGTTCTTC
.	TRBJ1-1	once	TRBV27	CASSLRGMYDTEAFF	TGTGCCAGCAGTTTACGGGGTATGTACGACACTGAAGCTTTCTTT
.	TRBJ2-6	.	TRBV28	CASSLGGRSGANVLTF	TGTGCCAGCAGTTTGGGGGGTCGGTCTGGGGCCAACGTCCTGACTTTC
.	TRBJ2-2	.	TRBV11-2	CASHRVGGRGRRELFF	TGTGCCAGCCACCGAGTCGGGGGAAGGGGCCGGAGGGAGCTGTTTTTT
.	TRBJ2-7	once	TRBV3-1/TRBV3-2	CASSGEGPVVRQYF	TGTGCCAGCAGTGGAGAGGGCCCCGTCGTGCGGCAGTACTTC
TRBD1	TRBJ1-6	.	TRBV5-1	CASSLGQGRWNSPLHF	TGCGCCAGCAGCTTGGGACAGGGGCGTTGGAATTCACCCCTCCACTTT
TRBD1	TRBJ1-1	.	TRBV11-3	CASTRGENTEAFF	TGTGCCAGCACCAGGGGGGAGAACACTGAAGCTTTCTTT
.	TRBJ1-5	few	TRBV30	CAWSLTGFQPQHF	TGTGCCTGGAGTTTAACAGGGTTTCAGCCCCAGCATTTT
.	TRBJ1-6	.	TRBV11-2	CASSLEAGDNSPLHF	TGTGCCAGCAGCTTAGAGGCGGGGGATAATTCACCCCTCCACTTT
TRBD1	TRBJ1-1	few	TRBV27	CASSLGGGEFITEAFF	TGTGCCAGCAGTTTAGGAGGGGGCGAGTTTATCACTGAAGCTTTCTTT
.	TRBJ1-2	few	TRBV6-1	CASSEPGFYGYTF	TGTGCCAGCAGTGAGCCGGGATTCTATGGCTACACCTTC
.	TRBJ2-7	.	TRBV7-9	CASSLGLGLTYEQYF	TGTGCCAGCAGCTTAGGCCTGGGACTTACCTACGAGCAGTACTTC
TRBD2	TRBJ2-1	.	TRBV4-1	CASSPRLAGGYFPYNEQFF	TGCGCCAGCAGCCCTCGACTAGCGGGAGGATACTTCCCTTACAATGAGCAGTTCTTC
TRBD1	TRBJ1-2	.	TRBV9	CASSSTGGGYGYTF	TGTGCCAGCAGCTCGACAGGGGGCGGCTATGGCTACACCTTC